A selection of T cell receptor beta chains follows, all from one sample in a study of PD-1 blockade in mismatch repair-deficient tumors. TCRdb keeps only in-frame clones here, not all; method: immunoSEQ multiplex PCR. The sample holds roughly 70,000 clones; approximately 82% are singletons and the top ten take roughly 5.5%. The material was peripheral blood, obtained 2 weeks after starting pembrolizumab. These receptor sequences come from an adult with mismatch repair-deficient cancer. CDR3s include the opening cysteine and the closing phenylalanine or tryptophan. The D gene is left open where the match is weak. Clone sizes are given selectively: once, few, many, or a class where the clone is expanded.

>15|TRBJ1-5|TRBV13|TRBD1|NA
TGTGCCAGCAGCTTACAGGGGGATAGAAGCCAGCCCCAGCATTTT
CASSLQGDRSQPQHF
>14|TRBJ2-1|TRBV7-9|NA|NA
TGTGCCAGCAGCTTAGGCGGGTTGGGGAATGAGCAGTTCTTC
CASSLGGLGNEQFF
>15|TRBJ2-1|TRBV19|NA|NA
TGTGCCAGTAGTATGGAGTGGCGGGCACACAATGAGCAGTTCTTC
CASSMEWRAHNEQFF
>13|TRBJ1-4|TRBV9|NA|medium-sized
TGTGCCAGCAGCGTAAACCTCGGGGAAAAACTGTTTTTT
CASSVNLGEKLFF
>17|TRBJ2-7|TRBV7-8|TRBD2|few
TGTGCCAGCAGCCCTAACAGTATGGCGGGAGCCTATTACGAGCAGTACTTC
CASSPNSMAGAYYEQYF
>16|TRBJ2-7|TRBV25-1|NA|NA
TGTGCCAGCAGTGGATCCAGGACGGGCAATTCCTACGAGCAGTACTTC
CASSGSRTGNSYEQYF
>15|TRBJ1-4|TRBV7-3|NA|NA
TGTGCCAGCAGCTTAAGCGGGGTTACTAATGAAAAACTGTTTTTT
CASSLSGVTNEKLFF
>15|TRBJ1-2|TRBV5-6|NA|NA
TGTGCCAGCAGCGGCCGGGACAAAAGTAACTATGGCTACACCTTC
CASSGRDKSNYGYTF
>14|TRBJ2-7|TRBV7-9|TRBD1|few
TGTGCCAGCAGCTTATCCGGACAGGGACACGAGCAGTACTTC
CASSLSGQGHEQYF
>18|TRBJ2-1|TRBV9|NA|NA
TGTGCCAGCAGCGGATCTGAGGATCGAATTTATACCTACAATGAGCAGTTCTTC
CASSGSEDRIYTYNEQFF
>14|TRBJ1-2|TRBV9|NA|few
TGTGCCAGCAGTTCTCGACTTGGGGGATATGGCTACACCTTC
CASSSRLGGYGYTF
>13|TRBJ2-1|TRBV11-3|NA|NA
TGTGCCAGCAGCTCGACCCCCTACAATGAGCAGTTCTTC
CASSSTPYNEQFF